Described below is a single T cell receptor beta chain sequence and its context. As yet, its antigen is unknown. With UMI labels, 5' RACE was used to prepare the TRB cDNA libraries. For each CDR3 protein, TCRdb gives one entry from its re-call of the 5' RACE reads, without DNA. This sample contains some 130,000 distinct CDR3 sequences. The CDR3 consists of 17 residues. The germline V gene encodes CDR1 PRHDT and CDR2 FYEKMQ (reference sequence). This entry comes from a study of CXCR3-negative and CXCR3-positive naive CD8 T cells. Among CD8+ T cells, naive ones were CD45RO-CCR7+CD27+CD95-. Findings and caveats of the study: Naive cells used TRBV-TRBJ genes in much the same way whether CXCR3-negative or CXCR3-positive; memory cells did not. Naive cells positive for CXCR3 carried more hydrophobic TRB CDR3s than CXCR3-negative ones.

The material sequenced was naive CXCR3- CD8+ T cells from blood. Noted subset: CD45RO-CCR7+CD27+CD95- naive CD8+ T cells lacking CXCR3 (TNR3-). The receptor comes from a human donor in good health. Some clones in this sample may be carry-over from other donors' samples. This chain links TRBV13 with TRBJ2-1; TCRdb picks TRBD2, but there is no DNA to check that call. The chain's CDR3 is CASSPSRASGGKDEQFF.